A single sample gave rise to the 24 T cell receptor beta chains below, sequenced in a study of cytomegalovirus exposure and HLA in healthy donors. The primer mix had 60 Vbeta and 13 Jbeta primers. Produced via immunoSEQ multiplex PCR; TCRdb's table is partial and in-frame only. This table holds approximately 180,000 clones, around 85% found once. Input material: PBMCs. The source is a man aged 18 to 30 in good health and CMV-seronegative.

V is TRBV27 and J is TRBJ1-2, with 8 bases lining up with TRBD1. J lost 2 bases, V lost 5 bases, and 16 bases had no gene match. The CDR3 spans 18 residues. The germline CDR1 and CDR2 sequences are MNHEY and SMNVEV (reference sequence). The CDR3 region has the DNA TGTGCCAGCAGTCCTTACCGCGCCATGTCAGGGGGCAACTATGGCTACACCTTC. It encodes CASSPYRAMSGGNYGYTF.

The genes are TRBV6-1 and TRBJ1-1; D is ambiguous. The CDR3 covers 14 residues. The germline V gene encodes CDR1 MNHNS and CDR2 SASEGT. V was shortened by 7 bases and J by 1 base, with 13 bases between the two germline ends. The CDR3 sequence is CASMLSVANTEAFF. For the CDR3, the DNA is TGTGCCAGCATGCTCTCAGTTGCGAACACTGAAGCTTTCTTT.

The V call is TRBV4-1, the J call TRBJ2-7; 11 nucleotides agree with TRBD1. Germline V gene data show CDR1 as MGHRA and CDR2 as YSYEKL. The V and J ends lost 3 bases and 8 bases, in that order; junction bases with no gene match: 21. The length of the CDR3 is 19 residues. CDR3 bases: TGCGCCAGCAGCCAGGAAAGACGGGGGGGGACAGGGGGGACTGGCCAGCAGTACTTC. Encoded protein: CASSQERRGGTGGTGQQYF.

This rearrangement joins TRBV9 to TRBJ2-2, with 14 bases that match TRBD2. This CDR3 has 17 residues. V was clipped by 4 bases and J by 3 bases; unmatched bases: 5. Germline values: CDR1 SGDLS, CDR2 YYNGEE. The CDR3 DNA reads TGTGCCAGCAGCCCGGGACTAGCGGGAGTGCACACCGGGGAGCTGTTTTTT. Protein: CASSPGLAGVHTGELFF.

The chain employs TRBV7-6 and TRBJ2-2; a weak D match, TRBD2 (6 bases). This CDR3 is 14 amino acids long. V lost 5 bases and J 4 bases, leaving 11 bases between the germline ends. Germline CDR1 SGHVS, CDR2 FNYEAQ. The CDR3 loop reads CASSPRETTGELFF. The DNA for the CDR3 is TGTGCCAGCAGCCCCCGGGAGACCACCGGGGAGCTGTTTTTT.

The genes are TRBV5-1 and TRBJ2-7; 9 bases map to TRBD2. The CDR3 sequence is 16 residues long. The germline CDR1 and CDR2 sequences are SGHRS and YFSETQ. V shed 4 bases and J 3 bases; nucleotides not matched to a gene: 11. In nucleotides, the CDR3 is TGCGCCAGCAGCCCCAAACCGGGACTAGCATACTACGAGCAGTACTTC. This sequence encodes CASSPKPGLAYYEQYF.

V usage is TRBV4-3 and J usage is TRBJ2-3; maybe TRBD2 (5 bases). The CDR3 has 17 amino acids. V lost 0 bases, J lost 0 bases, and 13 bases lay in between. The germline V gene encodes CDR1 LGHNA and CDR2 YSLEER. The CDR3 nucleotides read TGCGCCAGCAGCCAAGAGAGGAGGTCCCCTAGCACAGATACGCAGTATTTT. Protein product: CASSQERRSPSTDTQYF.

This chain links TRBV2 with TRBJ2-5; no clear D gene. The CDR3 is 14 amino acids. V was shortened by 4 bases and J by 1 base, with 10 bases between the two germline ends. The germline gives CDR1 SNHLY, CDR2 FYNNEI. DNA for the CDR3: TGTGCCAGCAGTGTATTAAGTAGCCAAGAGACCCAGTACTTC. Protein: CASSVLSSQETQYF.

This clone was seen only once. The genes are TRBV4-3 and TRBJ2-7; 9 positions match TRBD2. V was pared by 1 base and J by 0 bases, with 1 base of the junction left unmatched. Germline CDR1 is LGHNA and CDR2 is YSLEER. This CDR3 has 15 residues. The CDR3: CASSQGTSDSYEQYF. The DNA for the CDR3 is TGCGCCAGCAGCCAAGGGACTAGCGACTCCTACGAGCAGTACTTC.

The chain links TRBV15 to TRBJ1-2; D unresolved. This CDR3 is built from 13 residues. Trimming removed 0 bases from V and 6 bases from J, with 8 bases in between. Germline assignment: CDR1 LNHNV and CDR2 YYDKDF (reference sequence). The DNA of the CDR3 is TGTGCCACCAGCAGAGATTCATACAATGGCTACACCTTC. Protein product: CATSRDSYNGYTF.

The rearrangement uses TRBV6-6 and TRBJ2-2, with D perhaps matching TRBD1 (5 bases). The CDR3 length is 16 residues. Between the trimmed V and J ends, which lost 0 bases and 4 bases, there was a span of 12 bases. CDR1 and CDR2 (germline): MNHNY, SVGAGI (reference sequence). The CDR3 DNA follows: TGTGCCAGCAGTTACTCGCGCAGGGCTTCCACCGGGGAGCTGTTTTTT. Protein: CASSYSRRASTGELFF.

The table lists this clone with a count of one. The chain is built from TRBV19 and TRBJ2-1; 9 bases line up with TRBD1. V was clipped by 3 bases and J by 3 bases; unmatched bases: 3. The CDR3 has 15 amino acids. Germline V gene sequence: CDR1 LNHDA, CDR2 SQIVND (reference sequence). The CDR3 DNA sequence: TGTGCCAGTAGTATTACAGGGGGCATCTACAATGAGCAGTTCTTC. This codes for CASSITGGIYNEQFF.

This clone occurred a few times. This rearrangement joins TRBV5-1 to TRBJ2-5, with D possibly being TRBD2 (6 bases). Germline lookup yields CDR1 SGHRS and CDR2 YFSETQ. The CDR3 is 15 residues long. The V and J ends lost 0 bases and 1 base respectively, with 10 bases between them. The chain's CDR3 is CASSLGAGTQETQYF. CDR3 sequence (DNA): TGCGCCAGCAGCTTGGGGGCGGGAACCCAAGAGACCCAGTACTTC.

V usage is TRBV5-5 and J usage is TRBJ2-7; tentatively, D is TRBD2 (5 bases). This CDR3 comprises 12 residues. Germline lookup yields CDR1 SGHKS and CDR2 YYEKEE (reference sequence). Deletions cut 1 base from V and 4 bases from J, with 6 bases between. CDR3 amino acids: CASSLSGYEQYF. CDR3 nucleotide sequence: TGTGCCAGCAGCTTGAGCGGATACGAGCAGTACTTC.

Here the CDR3 reads CASRMTGGTYEQYF. Here the CDR3 DNA reads TGTGCCAGCAGAATGACAGGGGGTACCTACGAGCAGTACTTC. This rearrangement joins TRBV6-6 to TRBJ2-7; 9 nucleotides align to TRBD1. Germline V gene data show CDR1 as MNHNY and CDR2 as SVGAGI (reference sequence). The CDR3 extends over 14 amino acids. With 6 bases clipped from V and 2 bases from J, the junction kept 5 bases outside the gene matches.

Only a few counts were recorded for this clone. The chain is built from TRBV5-4 and TRBJ2-3, with TRBD2 identical over 8 bases. This CDR3 has 15 amino acids. Germline values: CDR1 SGHNT, CDR2 YYREEE (reference sequence). V was pared by 3 bases and J by 0 bases, with 3 bases of the junction left unmatched. The CDR3, as DNA: TGTGCCAGCAGCTACAAGCGGGAGAGCACAGATACGCAGTATTTT. Encoded protein: CASSYKRESTDTQYF.

The chain carries TRBV4-1 and TRBJ2-5; 7 nucleotides match TRBD2. Germline assignment: CDR1 MGHRA and CDR2 YSYEKL. The CDR3 loop spans 17 amino acids. V lost 0 bases to trimming and J lost 0 bases; unmatched junction nucleotides: 7. DNA for the CDR3: TGCGCCAGCAGCCAAGATGGGGCTAGCGGTTACCAAGAGACCCAGTACTTC. The encoded protein is CASSQDGASGYQETQYF.

The rearrangement links TRBV6-6 to TRBJ2-5; perhaps TRBD1 as D (6 bases). Germline CDR1 MNHNY, CDR2 SVGAGI (reference sequence). The CDR3 contains 16 residues. The V gene lost 7 bases and the J gene lost 5 bases, with 23 bases spanning the gap. CDR3 bases: TGTGCCAGCATCACATCTATGGGCAGGGGAGCGGAGACCCAGTACTTC. Its protein is CASITSMGRGAETQYF.

The chain combines TRBV6-5 with TRBJ2-1; D may be TRBD2 (6 bases). The CDR3 spans 14 residues. Trimming shortened V by 6 bases and J by 8 bases, and 17 bases separated the two germline ends. Germline CDR1 and CDR2: MNHEY and SVGAGI. CDR3 bases: TGTGCCAGCAGCCCCCTCGGAGGGTTCCATGAGCAGTTCTTC. This sequence encodes CASSPLGGFHEQFF.

V is TRBV4-3 and J is TRBJ2-7; 8 bases agree with TRBD2. V was clipped by 4 bases and J by 7 bases; unmatched bases: 9. Germline V CDR1 and CDR2: LGHNA, YSLEER. The CDR3 length is 14 residues. The chain's CDR3 is CASSPGWASGEQYF. The CDR3 coding sequence is TGCGCCAGCAGCCCTGGGTGGGCTAGCGGGGAGCAGTACTTC.

The chain has TRBV9 and TRBJ2-3; D not resolved. Germline-derived CDR1 and CDR2 are SGDLS and YYNGEE. The V end lost 4 bases, the J end lost 2 bases, and 8 bases lay between the germline ends. The CDR3 is made up of 13 amino acids. The CDR3 nucleotides read TGTGCCAGCAGCCCGTCCCCCACAGATACGCAGTATTTT. It codes for CASSPSPTDTQYF.

The V gene is TRBV9, the J gene TRBJ2-4; perhaps TRBD1 as D (6 bases). Trimming took off 3 bases at V and 2 bases at J, with 15 bases between the two ends. Germline V lookup: CDR1 SGDLS, CDR2 YYNGEE. The CDR3 is made up of 16 amino acids. This CDR3 reads CASSAPNGGTKNIQYF. CDR3 DNA: TGTGCCAGCAGCGCCCCAAATGGGGGCACCAAAAACATTCAGTACTTC.

The chain employs TRBV9 and TRBJ2-3; 7 positions match TRBD2. Germline values: CDR1 SGDLS, CDR2 YYNGEE. V shed 2 bases, J shed 3 bases, and the junction held 6 bases outside the gene matches. The CDR3 totals 15 residues. The CDR3, as DNA: TGTGCCAGCAGCGTGGGGGGGGGAAGGACAGATACGCAGTATTTT. Translated, it gives CASSVGGGRTDTQYF. Filled out from reference TRBV9 and TRBJ2-3, the complete variable domain reads DSGVTQTPKHLITATGQRVTLRCSPRSGDLSVYWYQQSLDQGLQFLIQYYNGEERAKGNILERFSAQQFPDLHSELNLSSLELGDSALYFCASSVGGGRTDTQYFGPGTRLTVL.

This sequence joins TRBV20-1 and TRBJ2-3; TRBD1 might be the D (5 bases). Germline-derived CDR1 and CDR2 are DFQATT and SNEGSKA (reference sequence). The CDR3 runs 11 residues. The V end lost 6 bases, the J end lost 6 bases, and 10 bases lay between the germline ends. The CDR3 sequence: CSAKTADTQYF. CDR3 sequence (DNA): TGCAGTGCAAAGACAGCGGATACGCAGTATTTT.